This TCR beta chain emerged from a study of blood T cell repertoires in COVID-19. Study at large: Material from acute and convalescent COVID-19 was sourced from the United States, Italy and Spain. Sources were T cells, B-cell-depleted T cells, or PBMCs; the material itself was cDNA or gDNA.

From germline, CDR1 is LNHDA and CDR2 SQIVND (reference sequence). V lost 5 bases and J 5 bases, leaving 20 bases between the germline ends. The CDR3 runs to 16 residues. In the original processing: Estimates of nucleated cell counts were drawn from the amplification of reference gene primers. Repertoires were generated with immunoSEQ multiplex PCR, while TCRdb's copy carries only in-frame clones and drops some. From that table come the V and J calls and clone size; the DNA was used to work out D and trimming. The sample includes about 190,000 clones, around nine tenths of them seen just once. Specimen: peripheral blood. This rearrangement joins TRBV19 to TRBJ2-3; D might be TRBD2 (5 bases). The receptor comes from a man between 60 and 75 years old with active or convalescent COVID-19. The CDR3 nucleotides are TGTGCCAGTAGTTCCCACCAGGCGGGTGCGGGAGATACGCAGTATTTT. As protein: CASSSHQAGAGDTQYF.